The 25 T cell receptor beta chains in this list originate from one sample, sequenced in a study of blood T cell repertoires in COVID-19. The repertoire was sequenced with immunoSEQ multiplex PCR; TCRdb's copy has only in-frame clones and lacks some. The repertoire includes roughly 200,000 clones, more than 70% of them detected once, and around 6.2% sits in the top ten. Sequencing was carried out using PBMCs or T cells enriched from blood (not recorded which). The source of these receptors is a man aged 40-50 years who had recovered from COVID-19.

This chain links TRBV28 with TRBJ2-7; D gene unclear. The CDR3 runs 12 residues. Trimming took 5 bases from V and 4 from J, leaving 9 bases between them. Germline V CDR1 and CDR2: MDHEN, SYDVKM. CDR3 sequence (DNA): TGTGCCAGCAGTGACGCCGGGTACGAGCAGTACTTC. This gives the protein CASSDAGYEQYF.

The V gene is TRBV10-3, the J gene TRBJ2-2; TRBD2 matches at 7 bases. Germline loops: CDR1 ENHRY, CDR2 SYGVKD. Trimming at V came to 4 bases and at J to 1 base, leaving 3 bases not matched to a gene. This CDR3 contains 15 residues. CDR3 in amino acids: CAISGTRLNTGELFF. The CDR3 DNA sequence: TGTGCCATCAGTGGGACTAGGCTGAACACCGGGGAGCTGTTTTTT.

J is TRBJ2-7 and V is TRBV21-1; the table's D call TRBD1 went unverified against the DNA. TRBV21-1 is a known pseudogene. CDR3 length equals 15 residues. In DNA form, the CDR3 reads TGTGCCAGCAGCAAAGATCGCGGCAGGGCAGGAGAGCAGTACTTC. Amino acid sequence: CASSKDRGRAGEQYF.

The V gene is TRBV24-1, the J gene TRBJ2-3; 13 bases are shared with TRBD2. The germline gives CDR1 KGHDR, CDR2 SFDVKD. Trimming at V came to 5 bases and at J to 3 bases, leaving 4 bases not matched to a gene. The CDR3 extends over 16 amino acids. CDR3 in DNA: TGTGCCACCAGTGGTCGGACTAGCGGGGGAACAGATACGCAGTATTTT. Protein: CATSGRTSGGTDTQYF.

The V gene is TRBV28, the J gene TRBJ2-7; 7 positions agree with TRBD2. Germline V lookup: CDR1 MDHEN, CDR2 SYDVKM. This CDR3 is built from 12 residues. CDR3 residues: CATGRSSYEQYF. DNA for the CDR3: TGTGCGACCGGGAGGAGCTCCTACGAGCAGTACTTC.

The chain uses TRBV6-5 and TRBJ2-2, with TRBD1 matching 9 bases. V trimming: 7 bases; J trimming: 2 bases; junction bases outside the gene matches: 5. Per germline, CDR1 MNHEY and CDR2 SVGAGI. This CDR3 is built from 15 residues. CDR3 amino acids: CASTWTGVNTGELFF. In DNA, the CDR3 is TGTGCCAGCACCTGGACAGGGGTTAACACCGGGGAGCTGTTTTTT.

The chain is built from TRBV27 and TRBJ1-4; 7 bases line up with TRBD1. This CDR3 region has 15 residues. The V gene end was trimmed by 6 bases and the J gene end by 7 bases; junction bases not matched to a gene: 11. Per germline, CDR1 MNHEY and CDR2 SMNVEV (reference sequence). The CDR3 DNA follows: TGTGCCAGCAGCACCTCAGGGGGGCCTACTGAAAAACTGTTTTTT. Amino acid sequence: CASSTSGGPTEKLFF.

The rearrangement uses TRBV5-1 and TRBJ1-4; 7 bases fit TRBD1. The germline CDR1 and CDR2 sequences are SGHRS and YFSETQ. Trimming cost V 2 bases and J 8 bases; bases outside gene matches: 6. This CDR3 comprises 14 residues. CDR3 sequence: CASSLRQGGEKLFF. The CDR3 coding sequence is TGCGCCAGCAGCTTACGACAGGGTGGGGAAAAACTGTTTTTT.

The chain carries TRBV29-1 and TRBJ2-7; 7 bases align to TRBD1. Unmatched junction bases numbered 2, after V lost 6 bases and J lost 0 bases. CDR3 length equals 12 residues. The V gene's germline CDR1 is SQVTM and CDR2 ANQGSEA. In nucleotides, the CDR3 is TGCAGCGTGGGGGACAGCTCCTACGAGCAGTACTTC. Amino acid sequence: CSVGDSSYEQYF.

This chain joins TRBV9 and TRBJ1-6, with 7 bases fitting TRBD1. The CDR3 extends over 15 amino acids. Per the germline V gene, CDR1 is SGDLS and CDR2 is YYNGEE. After removal of 4 bases from V and 8 bases from J, the junction contained 9 bases not matched to a gene. CDR3 sequence: CASSLRQGRDSPLHF. In DNA form, the CDR3 reads TGTGCCAGCAGCTTACGACAGGGTCGGGATTCACCCCTCCACTTT.

V is TRBV12-5 and J is TRBJ1-5; 7 bases align to TRBD1. Germline CDR1 and CDR2: LGHNT and FRNRAP. There are 16 residues in the CDR3. The V segment lost 0 bases and the J segment 5 bases; nucleotides outside the gene matches: 7. Written as DNA, the CDR3 is TGTGCTAGTGGTTTGGTACGGGAGACAGGGTATCAGCCCCAGCATTTT. Its protein is CASGLVRETGYQPQHF.

This chain connects TRBV19 to TRBJ2-2; 9 positions agree with TRBD1. The CDR3 contains 19 residues. V was pared by 4 bases and J by 3 bases, with 15 bases of the junction left unmatched. Germline V gene sequence: CDR1 LNHDA, CDR2 SQIVND (reference sequence). CDR3 region: CASSTNHRDRVLDTGELFF. In nucleotides, the CDR3 is TGTGCCAGTAGTACAAACCACCGGGACAGGGTCCTCGACACCGGGGAGCTGTTTTTT.

J is TRBJ2-2 and V is TRBV7-2, with D maybe TRBD2 (5 bases). The V end lost 1 base, the J end lost 6 bases, and 9 bases lay between the germline ends. CDR3 length: 14 amino acids. The germline V gene has CDR1 SGHTA and CDR2 FQGNSA. CDR3 DNA: TGTGCCAGCAGCTTAGGGGCTAGCTCCGGGGAGCTGTTTTTT. Translating gives CASSLGASSGELFF.

The rearrangement uses TRBV5-1 and TRBJ1-6, with 7 bases matching TRBD1. The CDR3 loop spans 15 amino acids. The V gene end was trimmed by 3 bases and the J gene end by 5 bases; junction bases not matched to a gene: 5. Germline loops: CDR1 SGHRS, CDR2 YFSETQ. The CDR3 loop reads CASSSATGNNSPLHF. The CDR3, as DNA: TGCGCCAGCAGCTCTGCGACAGGGAATAATTCACCCCTCCACTTT.

This clone has just one count. This rearrangement joins TRBV14 to TRBJ1-2, with TRBD1 identical over 8 bases. CDR1 is SGHDN, CDR2 FVKESK, per germline. The trim removed 0 bases at V and 8 bases at J, leaving 5 bases unmatched. CDR3 length equals 14 residues. DNA of the CDR3: TGTGCCAGCAGCCAAGAGGACAGGGTCGGCGGCTACACCTTC. Protein product: CASSQEDRVGGYTF.

This clone has a handful of counts. The J gene is TRBJ1-2, the V gene TRBV12-3 or TRBV12-4; D gene uncertain. The CDR3 length is 13 residues. V shed 7 bases and J shed 6 bases, with 15 bases lying between them. The CDR3 bases are TGTGCCAGCAAGACCCCAGCCGGGGATGGCTACACCTTC. Protein product: CASKTPAGDGYTF.

The chain is built from TRBV3-1 (or the pseudogene TRBV3-2) and TRBJ1-2; possible D gene TRBD1, 6 bases. V was trimmed by 5 bases and J by 4 bases, leaving 14 bases between them. The CDR3 is 14 amino acids. Per the germline V gene, CDR1 is LGHDT and CDR2 is YNNKEL (reference sequence). CDR3 coding DNA: TGTGCCAGCAGCGTTCAGGACAGCCTCTATGGCTACACCTTC. Translated, it gives CASSVQDSLYGYTF.

This clone has more than one count but fewer than ten. The chain has TRBV18 and TRBJ1-6; no clear D. From germline, CDR1 is KGHSH and CDR2 LQKENI. The CDR3 is 15 amino acids. Trimming pared 3 bases from V and 2 bases from J, leaving 8 bases between. The CDR3 reads CASSPSSTYNSPLHF. The CDR3, as DNA: TGTGCCAGCTCACCGTCGAGCACCTATAATTCACCCCTCCACTTT.

This rearrangement joins TRBV9 to TRBJ1-6, with TRBD1 as a possible D gene (5 bases). The germline gives CDR1 SGDLS, CDR2 YYNGEE. The CDR3 length is 15 residues. Trimming left V 7 bases short and J 4 bases short, with 15 bases between. CDR3 sequence reads: CASGSRDLYNSPLHF. In nucleotides, the CDR3 is TGTGCCAGCGGCTCTAGGGACTTGTATAATTCACCCCTCCACTTT.

This clone was picked up one time. The chain links TRBV18 to TRBJ1-2; a possible D gene is TRBD1 (6 bases). Trimming cost V 2 bases and J 4 bases, with 8 bases left between them. The CDR3 is 13 residues long. CDR1 KGHSH and CDR2 LQKENI come from the germline V gene. The CDR3 protein is CASSPTGSYGYTF. DNA of the CDR3: TGTGCCAGCTCACCAACAGGGAGCTATGGCTACACCTTC.

The CDR3 bases are TGTGCCAGCAGCTCGGGACAGGGGAGTCCAAAACTGTTTTTT. Its protein is CASSSGQGSPKLFF. The V gene is TRBV7-9, the J gene TRBJ1-4; 10 nucleotides line up with TRBD1. The CDR3 contains 14 residues. Germline CDR1 SEHNR, CDR2 FQNEAQ (reference sequence). With V trimmed by 4 bases and J by 10 bases, 6 bases remained unmatched.

In regard to this clone: The junction differs from germline at one of its ends, possibly a read error. The gene calls are TRBV5-1 and TRBJ2-1; D might be TRBD2 (5 bases). Germline V lookup: CDR1 SGHRS, CDR2 YFSETQ. This CDR3 has 15 residues. Written as DNA, the CDR3 is TGCGCCAGCAGTTCGCCCAATGCGGGCAGCCCACACCAACTCTTC. Its protein product is CASSSPNAGSPHQLF.

This clone was recorded once. V and J are TRBV9 and TRBJ1-5; no firm D call. Trimming stripped 0 bases from V and 3 bases from J, with 10 bases between. Per the germline V gene, CDR1 is SGDLS and CDR2 is YYNGEE. The CDR3 is 15 amino acids. CDR3 in DNA: TGTGCCAGCAGCGTAGGGTCCGGTCCCAATCAGCCCCAGCATTTT. It encodes CASSVGSGPNQPQHF. Full variable domain (missing parts from reference TRBV9 and TRBJ1-5): DSGVTQTPKHLITATGQRVTLRCSPRSGDLSVYWYQQSLDQGLQFLIQYYNGEERAKGNILERFSAQQFPDLHSELNLSSLELGDSALYFCASSVGSGPNQPQHFGDGTRLSIL.

The chain uses TRBV30 and TRBJ2-7; 11 positions agree with TRBD1. The germline CDR1 and CDR2 sequences are GTSNPN and SVGIG (reference sequence). The CDR3 extends over 15 amino acids. V trimming: 3 bases; J trimming: 2 bases; junction bases outside the gene matches: 6. In DNA, the CDR3 is TGTGCCTGGAGGCACTTGGGACAGGGGGCCTACGAGCAGTACTTC. This encodes CAWRHLGQGAYEQYF.

This clone has only a few counts. V usage is TRBV6-5 and J usage is TRBJ1-2; 8 nucleotides line up with TRBD1. CDR1 and CDR2 (germline): MNHEY, SVGAGI. The CDR3 extends over 14 amino acids. J lost 2 bases, V lost 2 bases, and 1 base had no gene match. As DNA, the CDR3 is TGTGCCAGCAGTTACACAGGGGGAAACTATGGCTACACCTTC. Residues: CASSYTGGNYGYTF.